The clone carrying this TCR beta chain was seen at least ten times. Its antigen is undetermined. This entry belongs to a study of spatial heterogeneity in lung cancer. Across the whole study: Each time, sequencing found more beta-chain sequences than alpha-chain sequences. Strong correlation linked TCR transcript counts in tumor regions to a T cell module score derived from matched bulk RNA-seq. General observations from the study: It was found that expanded intratumoral alpha and beta TCR counts tracked tumor mutation counts.

Every molecule of TCR cDNA had its own unique molecular identifier. TCRdb called the 5' RACE reads again in MiXCR, with one record for every CDR3 protein. The data show approximately 11,000 distinct CDR3 sequences, with roughly 12% seen just once and approximately 12% held by the top ten. Specified time point: sample taken at primary tumor resection. Sequencing was performed on whole RNA extracted from tumor and nontumor lung tissue, or from frozen PBMC, and the material was left unsorted. The TCR comes from a female donor with early-stage non-small cell lung cancer. Sequencing used lung tumor tissue, obtained at surgery.

The CDR3 nucleotides are TGTGCCAGCACCCAAGGGGGGCCAAGTGAGCAGTTCTTC. This sequence encodes CASTQGGPSEQFF. The chain combines TRBV12-3 or TRBV12-4 with TRBJ2-1, with D possibly called TRBD1 or TRBD2 (6 bases each). The CDR3 consists of 13 residues. Trimming took off 7 bases at V and 9 bases at J, with 16 bases between the two ends.